This entry describes one T cell receptor beta chain. The sample originates from a study of blood T cell repertoires in COVID-19. About the research overall: Sites across the United States, Italy and Spain contributed samples from acute and convalescent COVID-19. PBMCs, B-cell-depleted T cells, or T cells provided the cDNA or gDNA that made up the material.

This table comes from immunoSEQ multiplex PCR, and its TCRdb copy is limited to in-frame clones, with some not included. Of more than 150,000 clones listed, roughly nine tenths are singletons. Per the germline V gene, CDR1 is SGHRS and CDR2 is YFSETQ. Trimming took 4 bases from V and 0 from J, leaving 14 bases between them. The CDR3 totals 15 residues. Sequences were obtained from peripheral blood. This sequence was found in a man aged 65-85 years with active or convalescent COVID-19. The chain recombines TRBV5-1 with TRBJ2-7; D may be TRBD1 (6 bases). CDR3 protein: CASSGAGDVSYEQYF. The CDR3 region has the DNA TGCGCCAGCAGCGGAGCAGGGGATGTCTCCTACGAGCAGTACTTC.